This T cell receptor (beta chain) was retrieved from a study of blood T cell repertoires in COVID-19. V lost 9 bases to trimming and J lost 2 bases; unmatched junction nucleotides: 5. This CDR3 is built from 13 residues. Germline V gene sequence: CDR1 LNHDA, CDR2 SQIVND (reference sequence). To note about this clone: The same CDR3 can be traced to other DNA sequences in this sample.

In the authors' workflow: Amplification of reference gene primers provided the estimated nucleated cell counts. Sequencing was performed with immunoSEQ multiplex PCR; in TCRdb, only in-frame clones are kept and a portion is missing. V, J and clone size reflect that table, while D and trimming were determined from the DNA. The data hold about 440,000 clones, with around 90% observed a single time. The participants were between about 18 and 90 years old and came from some 23 US areas. This TCR was recovered from a woman aged 18-29 years with acute COVID-19. The sample taken for sequencing was PBMCs or T cells enriched from blood (not recorded which). The chain is built from TRBV19 and TRBJ1-2, with 8 bases matching TRBD1. This CDR3 reads CASSRDRNYGYTF. CDR3 coding DNA: TGTGCCAGCAGCCGGGACAGGAACTATGGCTACACCTTC.